This TCR beta chain was observed in a study of cytomegalovirus exposure and HLA in healthy donors. At the level of the study: The 95 to 150 validation repertoires, a later analysis reported, used the same platform as the 666 first-cohort repertoires.

Assay: immunoSEQ multiplex PCR; the TCRdb copy retains only in-frame clones and omits some. The sample records roughly 56,000 clones, around 90% being singletons. The CDR3 covers 16 residues. Germline CDR1 reads LNHNV; CDR2 reads YYDKDF (reference sequence). The V end lost 3 bases, the J end lost 4 bases, and 16 bases lay between the germline ends. The study, taken as a whole, reports: In vitro data verified a few CMV-associated chains as specific for CMV antigens. It was reported that the classifier diagnosed cytomegalovirus status with high specificity and sensitivity in both the original and validation cohorts.

As regards this clone: Its antigen is as yet unknown.

This sequence joins TRBV15 and TRBJ2-1; maybe TRBD2 (6 bases). Sequences were obtained from PBMCs. The sequence was obtained from a woman younger than 45 in good health and CMV-seronegative. CDR3: CATSSVGGGYYNEQFF. CDR3 nucleotide sequence: TGTGCCACCAGCAGCGTGGGAGGCGGTTATTACAATGAGCAGTTCTTC.